Below, 32 T cell receptor beta chains from the same sample are listed, as sequenced in a study of siplizumab effects on memory and regulatory T cells. Some clones are missing from TCRdb's copy, which holds only in-frame ones; the method was immunoSEQ multiplex PCR. The sample shows over 80,000 clones, over 80% of them seen only once. The sample consisted of Tregs sorted from blood. The receptors derive from a human donor in good health.

The chain couples TRBV6-5 to TRBJ2-1, with TRBD1 matching over 7 bases. The V gene end was trimmed by 2 bases and the J gene end by 4 bases; junction bases not matched to a gene: 5. Germline-derived CDR1 and CDR2 are MNHEY and SVGAGI. CDR3 length: 15 residues. CDR3 sequence (DNA): TGTGCCAGCAGTTACGAGACAGGGTCATACAATGAGCAGTTCTTC. Encoded protein: CASSYETGSYNEQFF.

The CDR3 reads CASSESRFSNQPQHF. The CDR3 coding sequence is TGTGCCAGCAGTGAAAGCCGCTTTAGCAATCAGCCCCAGCATTTT. The chain joins TRBV2 to TRBJ1-5; no definite D call. Germline lookup yields CDR1 SNHLY and CDR2 FYNNEI. Between the trimmed V and J ends, which lost 2 bases and 0 bases, there was a span of 8 bases. This CDR3 is 15 amino acids long.

This chain links TRBV5-1 with TRBJ2-7; TRBD2 aligns across 11 bases. Germline V gives CDR1 SGHRS, CDR2 YFSETQ. The trim removed 3 bases at V and 6 bases at J, leaving 5 bases unmatched. The CDR3 sequence is 14 residues long. The CDR3 DNA sequence: TGCGCCAGCAGCTATAGCGGGGGGGCCGTCGAGCAGTACTTC. Its translation: CASSYSGGAVEQYF.

This clone was observed many times. J is TRBJ1-1 and V is TRBV6-4; no definite D call. The germline gives CDR1 MRHNA, CDR2 SNTAGT. The CDR3 has 13 amino acids. Trimming pared 3 bases from V and 0 bases from J, leaving 5 bases between. The CDR3 loop is CASSEIMNTEAFF. The CDR3 nucleotides read TGTGCCAGCAGTGAAATCATGAACACTGAAGCTTTCTTT.

This clone was observed a single time. This rearrangement joins TRBV5-1 to TRBJ2-7; possibly TRBD1 for D (6 bases). From germline, CDR1 is SGHRS and CDR2 YFSETQ. The CDR3 contains 15 residues. Trimming cost V 4 bases and J 0 bases, with 14 bases left between them. Here the CDR3 DNA reads TGCGCCAGCAGCACAGGGACGGTTGTCTCCTACGAGCAGTACTTC. Its protein product is CASSTGTVVSYEQYF.

This clone was observed a few times. The chain employs TRBV5-4 and TRBJ2-7; 7 bases agree with TRBD2. V lost 2 bases and J lost 3; bases outside the gene matches: 8. Germline CDR1 reads SGHNT; CDR2 reads YYREEE (reference sequence). CDR3 length: 15 amino acids. Written as DNA, the CDR3 is TGTGCCAGCAGCTTTTTTAGCGGGCTGAACTACGAGCAGTACTTC. Protein product: CASSFFSGLNYEQYF.

The chain joins TRBV5-4 to TRBJ2-3; D possibly corresponds to TRBD1 (5 bases). The CDR3 runs 15 residues. In germline, CDR1 is SGHNT, CDR2 YYREEE (reference sequence). The ends were cut back, 0 bases at V and 4 bases at J, with 12 bases in the middle. The CDR3 reads CASSLGPMTADTQYF. The CDR3 DNA reads as TGTGCCAGCAGCTTGGGGCCCATGACAGCAGATACGCAGTATTTT.

This chain joins TRBV7-2 and TRBJ2-3, with 15 bases matching TRBD2. Germline V gene sequence: CDR1 SGHTA, CDR2 FQGNSA. This CDR3 has 17 amino acids. Trimming at V came to 5 bases and at J to 4 bases, leaving 7 bases not matched to a gene. The DNA of the CDR3 is TGTGCCAGCAGCCGCCGGACTAGCGGGGGGGGCCCAGATACGCAGTATTTT. Residues: CASSRRTSGGGPDTQYF.

The chain is built from TRBV29-1 and TRBJ1-2; weak D call: TRBD1 (5 bases). V lost 2 bases, J lost 6 bases, and 13 bases lay in between. The CDR3 length is 13 residues. The germline V gene has CDR1 SQVTM and CDR2 ANQGSEA. CDR3 protein: CSVEKGPGNGYTF. CDR3 DNA sequence: TGCAGCGTTGAAAAGGGCCCAGGGAATGGCTACACCTTC.

V gene TRBV4-3 combines with J gene TRBJ1-2, with no clear D. The V end was cut by 4 bases, the J end by 5 bases, with 17 bases between. Germline-derived CDR1 and CDR2 are LGHNA and YSLEER. CDR3 length: 15 amino acids. Here the CDR3 DNA reads TGCGCCAGCAGCCCCTCTCCGGAGGGCAGTTATGGCTACACCTTC. It encodes CASSPSPEGSYGYTF.

The V gene is TRBV25-1, the J gene TRBJ2-6; a weak D match, TRBD2 (6 bases). The CDR3 runs to 17 residues. Per germline, CDR1 MGHDK and CDR2 SYGVNS. The V gene lost 0 bases and the J gene lost 4 bases, with 13 bases spanning the gap. CDR3 loop: CASSEYGEVTGANVLTF. The CDR3 bases are TGTGCCAGCAGTGAATATGGGGAGGTCACAGGGGCCAACGTCCTGACTTTC.

The chain links TRBV6-1 to TRBJ1-5, with D unclear. Trimming removed 7 bases from V and 0 bases from J, with 10 bases in between. Germline V lookup: CDR1 MNHNS, CDR2 SASEGT. CDR3 length equals 14 residues. In nucleotides, the CDR3 is TGTGCCAGCATTTTATCAAATAGCAATCAGCCCCAGCATTTT. Translated: CASILSNSNQPQHF.

The chain carries TRBV6-6 and TRBJ1-1, with D unresolved. V lost 6 bases and J lost 1, with 12 bases in between. This CDR3 contains 14 residues. The germline V gene has CDR1 MNHNY and CDR2 SVGAGI (reference sequence). The CDR3 nucleotides are TGTGCCAGCAGACCCGGACGGACGAACACTGAAGCTTTCTTT. It specifies CASRPGRTNTEAFF.

The V call is TRBV11-1, the J call TRBJ2-7; the D gene is possibly TRBD1 (7 bases). The CDR3 contains 19 residues. Germline V gene sequence: CDR1 SGHAT, CDR2 FQDESV (reference sequence). With 1 base removed from V and 3 bases from J, the gap between germline ends came to 25 bases. The CDR3 is CASSLGLAETRDRDYEQYF. As DNA, the CDR3 is TGTGCCAGCAGCTTAGGTTTAGCGGAGACGAGAGACAGGGACTACGAGCAGTACTTC.

The chain is built from TRBV2 and TRBJ1-2; TRBD1 matches at 9 bases. The trim removed 6 bases at V and 4 bases at J, leaving 9 bases unmatched. The CDR3 spans 15 residues. Germline CDR1 and CDR2: SNHLY and FYNNEI. The CDR3 DNA reads TGTGCCAGCAGAGTACCGGGACAGGGTAGCTATGGCTACACCTTC. Protein product: CASRVPGQGSYGYTF.

The rearrangement joins TRBV6-5 to TRBJ1-2, with 7 bases aligning to TRBD1. V lost 2 bases to trimming and J lost 4 bases; unmatched junction nucleotides: 10. The V gene's germline CDR1 is MNHEY and CDR2 SVGAGI. This CDR3 is 16 amino acids long. Here the CDR3 DNA reads TGTGCCAGCAGTTACCGTTGGCCAGGGGGTGGCTATGGCTACACCTTC. Translation: CASSYRWPGGGYGYTF.

J is TRBJ2-2 and V is TRBV7-2; D may be TRBD2 (6 bases). The CDR3 sequence is 16 residues long. Germline lookup yields CDR1 SGHTA and CDR2 FQGNSA. The V and J ends lost 5 bases and 3 bases respectively, with 16 bases between them. CDR3 DNA: TGTGCCAGCAGCCCTAGGGGAGGAAAATACACCGGGGAGCTGTTTTTT. Translation: CASSPRGGKYTGELFF.

This clone was observed a handful of times. V usage is TRBV6-1 and J usage is TRBJ1-4, with a weak D call TRBD1 (5 bases). The V end lost 5 bases, the J end lost 3 bases, and 7 bases lay between the germline ends. The CDR3 has 13 amino acids. Germline V gene lookup returns CDR1 MNHNS and CDR2 SASEGT. CDR3 nucleotide sequence: TGTGCCAGCAGTTGGGGACCTAATGAAAAACTGTTTTTT. It yields the protein CASSWGPNEKLFF.

The chain employs TRBV19 and TRBJ2-1; no definite D call. V shed 8 bases and J shed 9 bases, with 14 bases lying between them. From germline, CDR1 is LNHDA and CDR2 SQIVND (reference sequence). The CDR3 is 12 amino acids. DNA of the CDR3: TGTGCCAGTTGGCAAGGGCTAGGTGAGCAGTTCTTC. Amino acid sequence: CASWQGLGEQFF. Full variable domain (missing parts from reference TRBV19 and TRBJ2-1): DGGITQSPKYLFRKEGQNVTLSCEQNLNHDAMYWYRQDPGQGLRLIYYSQIVNDFQKGDIAEGYSVSREKKESFPLTVTSAQKNPTAFYLCASWQGLGEQFFGPGTRLTVL.

The CDR3 loop reads CASRSRGRTQPQHF. CDR3 coding DNA: TGTGCCAGCAGGAGTAGGGGGCGGACTCAGCCCCAGCATTTT. V usage is TRBV6-1 and J usage is TRBJ1-5, with 7 nucleotides matching TRBD1. CDR1 MNHNS and CDR2 SASEGT come from the germline V gene. This CDR3 has 14 amino acids. V lost 6 bases, J lost 6 bases, and 8 bases stayed unmatched.

V usage is TRBV28 and J usage is TRBJ1-1; D gene ambiguous. The CDR3 has 11 residues. The V end was cut by 6 bases, the J end by 1 base, with 3 bases between. Germline CDR1 is MDHEN and CDR2 is SYDVKM. This chain's CDR3 is CASRENTEAFF. In nucleotides, the CDR3 is TGTGCCAGCAGGGAGAACACTGAAGCTTTCTTT.

The J gene is TRBJ2-3, the V gene TRBV7-9, with 10 bases identical to TRBD1. The CDR3 contains 15 residues. Losses at the gene ends were 4 bases for V and 1 base for J; bases not matched to a gene: 2. Germline CDR1 is SEHNR and CDR2 is FQNEAQ (reference sequence). The DNA of the CDR3 is TGTGCCAGCAGCTCGGGACAGGGGCGCACAGATACGCAGTATTTT. Protein product: CASSSGQGRTDTQYF.

The rearrangement links TRBV7-2 to TRBJ1-2; no definite D call. V lost 6 bases, J lost 2 bases, and 7 bases lay in between. This CDR3 is 12 amino acids long. Germline V gene sequence: CDR1 SGHTA, CDR2 FQGNSA. The CDR3 loop reads CASSPNNYGYTF. CDR3 nucleotides: TGTGCCAGCAGTCCAAACAACTATGGCTACACCTTC.

The J gene is TRBJ2-7, the V gene TRBV10-3, with TRBD1 identical over 9 bases. Germline V gene lookup returns CDR1 ENHRY and CDR2 SYGVKD. V gave up 8 bases and J gave up 3 bases; unmatched junction bases: 5. The CDR3 length is 13 residues. CDR3 DNA: TGTGCCATCGGGACAGGGAGGTTCTACGAGCAGTACTTC. Translated: CAIGTGRFYEQYF.

The chain combines TRBV6-5 with TRBJ2-1; tentatively, D is TRBD2 (5 bases). Germline V lookup: CDR1 MNHEY, CDR2 SVGAGI. The CDR3 is 15 amino acids. Trimming removed 4 bases at V and 5 bases at J, with 15 bases between. This chain's CDR3 is CASSSLQGLNNEQFF. The CDR3 nucleotides read TGTGCCAGCAGTTCCCTACAAGGACTGAACAATGAGCAGTTCTTC.

The chain carries TRBV5-5 and TRBJ1-2; D gene unclear. The V end was cut by 2 bases, the J end by 6 bases, with 14 bases between. The CDR3 totals 14 residues. CDR1 is SGHKS and CDR2 is YYEKEE in the germline V gene (reference sequence). As DNA, the CDR3 is TGTGCCAGCAGCTTTTCTCGTACCCTTGATGGCTACACCTTC. It encodes CASSFSRTLDGYTF. Full variable domain (outside the CDR3, taken from reference TRBV5-5 and TRBJ1-2): DAGVTQSPTHLIKTRGQQVTLRCSPISGHKSVSWYQQVLGQGPQFIFQYYEKEERGRGNFPDRFSARQFPNYSSELNVNALLLGDSALYLCASSFSRTLDGYTFGSGTRLTVV.

The chain employs TRBV5-4 and TRBJ1-3; the match to TRBD1 covers 8 bases. In germline, CDR1 is SGHNT, CDR2 YYREEE (reference sequence). CDR3 length: 14 amino acids. V was clipped by 0 bases and J by 8 bases; unmatched bases: 4. CDR3 DNA: TGTGCCAGCAGCTTGGGGCAGGGGGCAGACACCATATATTTT. This codes for CASSLGQGADTIYF.

The CDR3 protein is CASSLVADSYNEQFF. For the CDR3, the DNA is TGTGCCAGCAGCTTAGTAGCGGACTCCTACAATGAGCAGTTCTTC. The chain recombines TRBV7-2 with TRBJ2-1, with a tentative D call TRBD2 (6 bases). Germline V gene sequence: CDR1 SGHTA, CDR2 FQGNSA. There are 15 residues in the CDR3. V gave up 1 base and J gave up 0 bases, with 7 bases separating them.

The chain employs TRBV28 and TRBJ2-7; possibly TRBD2 for D (6 bases). CDR3 length equals 12 residues. V shed 3 bases and J shed 7 bases, with 10 bases lying between them. CDR1 and CDR2 from the germline V gene are MDHEN and SYDVKM. The CDR3 region has the DNA TGTGCCAGCAGTTTTGATCGGGGGGAGCAGTACTTC. This encodes CASSFDRGEQYF.

The chain has TRBV18 and TRBJ1-2; a possible D gene is TRBD1 (5 bases). CDR1 and CDR2 (germline): KGHSH, LQKENI. Trimming shortened V by 2 bases and J by 5 bases, and 15 bases separated the two germline ends. The CDR3 runs to 15 residues. The CDR3 coding sequence is TGTGCCAGCTCACCAGAGCTCGGGGCGGGATATGGCTACACCTTC. Protein product: CASSPELGAGYGYTF. The complete variable domain, with remaining parts taken from reference TRBV18 and TRBJ1-2, reads NAGVMQNPRHLVRRRGQEARLRCSPMKGHSHVYWYRQLPEEGLKFMVYLQKENIIDESGMPKERFSAEFPKEGPSILRIQQVVRGDSAAYFCASSPELGAGYGYTFGSGTRLTVV.

The chain recombines TRBV7-2 with TRBJ2-3, with TRBD2 matching 8 bases. CDR3 size: 16 residues. V was pared by 2 bases and J by 3 bases, with 7 bases of the junction left unmatched. The germline CDR1 and CDR2 sequences are SGHTA and FQGNSA. CDR3 in DNA: TGTGCCAGCAGCTTAATGTCGGGGGGGGCGACAGATACGCAGTATTTT. This sequence encodes CASSLMSGGATDTQYF.

CDR3 coding DNA: TGTGCCAGCTCACCACCGCCCCCACGCAAAAACATTCAGTACTTC. Amino acid sequence: CASSPPPPRKNIQYF. The V call is TRBV18, the J call TRBJ2-4; D remains ambiguous. The CDR3 is made up of 15 amino acids. CDR1 is KGHSH and CDR2 is LQKENI in the germline V gene. Trimming cost V 0 bases and J 3 bases, with 9 bases left between them.